Listed below are T cell receptor beta chains from one sample, sequenced in a study of CD8 T cells in ankylosing spondylitis. TCRdb passed the 5' RACE reads through MiXCR, listing each CDR3 protein once. The table shows 340,000 or so distinct CDR3 sequences, with about 15% occurring only once. The sequencing input was blood, either unsorted or a sorted T cell fraction (not recorded which). These receptors were taken from a male donor with ankylosing spondylitis or in good health (not recorded which). CDR3s include the opening cysteine and the closing phenylalanine or tryptophan. D genes are given only for firm matches. Not every row has a clone size; where given, it reads once, few, many or a size class.

CSARKGLDNSPLHF TGCAGTGCTCGCAAGGGGCTTGATAATTCACCCCTCCACTTT - TRBV20-1 - TRBJ1-6
CASSQDSPLHF TGTGCCAGCAGCCAGGATTCACCCCTCCACTTT - TRBV3-1 - TRBJ1-6
CASSTDGIVYEQYF TGCGCCAGCAGCACGGACGGAATTGTCTACGAGCAGTACTTC - TRBV5-1 - TRBJ2-7
CASSSLLGELFF TGTGCCAGCAGCTCCCTGCTCGGGGAGCTGTTTTTT few TRBV11-2 - TRBJ2-2
CSARQGTSYEQYF TGCAGTGCCCGACAGGGGACCTCCTACGAGCAGTACTTC few TRBV20-1 TRBD1 TRBJ2-7
CASSKNTEAFF TGTGCCAGCAGTAAAAACACTGAAGCTTTCTTT many TRBV6-5 - TRBJ1-1
CASSLVAVDTGELFF TGCGCCAGCAGCTTGGTTGCGGTAGACACCGGGGAGCTGTTTTTT few TRBV5-1 - TRBJ2-2
CASSLVSGQGSYEQYF TGTGCCAGCAGCTTAGTTTCGGGACAGGGTTCCTACGAGCAGTACTTC few TRBV7-2 TRBD1 TRBJ2-7
CSARDRLAGAMGNTQYF TGCAGTGCTAGAGATCGACTAGCGGGGGCTATGGGGAATACGCAGTATTTT few TRBV20-1 TRBD2 TRBJ2-3
CASILGAGSSYEQYF TGTGCCAGCATTCTGGGGGCAGGGAGCTCCTACGAGCAGTACTTC many TRBV6-1 - TRBJ2-7
CASSQDRAGANVLTF TGTGCCAGCAGCCAAGACAGGGCTGGGGCCAACGTCCTGACTTTC - TRBV3-1 - TRBJ2-6
CASGTSGSSTDTQYF TGTGCCTCCGGGACTAGCGGGTCTAGCACAGATACGCAGTATTTT few TRBV30 TRBD2 TRBJ2-3
CASSQGLAVADTQYF TGTGCCAGCAGCCAGGGACTAGCCGTGGCAGATACGCAGTATTTT - TRBV2 TRBD2 TRBJ2-3
CATSAGGTDTQYF TGTGCCACCAGTGCGGGAGGGACAGATACGCAGTATTTT - TRBV24-1 TRBD2 TRBJ2-3
CASSRLPGQVDYGYTF TGTGCCAGCAGCCGCCTGCCGGGACAGGTCGACTATGGCTACACCTTC - TRBV7-6 TRBD1 TRBJ1-2
CASSSATQETQYF TGTGCCAGCAGCTCGGCAACCCAAGAGACCCAGTACTTC few TRBV3-1 - TRBJ2-5
CSAARGGTEAFF TGCAGTGCCGCGAGGGGGGGGACTGAAGCTTTCTTT few TRBV20-1 - TRBJ1-1
CASSWGLAGDEQFF TGTGCCAGCAGCTGGGGACTAGCGGGAGATGAGCAGTTCTTC - TRBV7-2 TRBD2 TRBJ2-1
CASSLGLASGTPISSYNEQFF TGCGCCAGCAGCTTGGGTCTAGCTAGCGGGACCCCAATCAGCTCCTACAATGAGCAGTTCTTC many TRBV5-1 TRBD2 TRBJ2-1
CASSQERRTGAFF TGTGCCAGCAGCCAAGAGAGAAGGACAGGAGCTTTCTTT many TRBV3-1 TRBD1 TRBJ1-1
CASSLGQNYNEQFF TGCGCCAGCAGCTTGGGGCAGAACTACAATGAGCAGTTCTTC few TRBV5-1 - TRBJ2-1
CASSSSVGNEQFF TGTGCCAGCAGCTCGTCTGTAGGCAATGAGCAGTTCTTC - TRBV11-2 - TRBJ2-1
CSARGAGHTDTQYF TGCAGTGCTAGGGGAGCGGGCCACACAGATACGCAGTATTTT few TRBV20-1 - TRBJ2-3
CASSQSSQETQYF TGCGCCAGCAGCCAATCCAGCCAAGAGACCCAGTACTTC - TRBV5-1 - TRBJ2-5
CASNRPSLGEQAGELFF TGTGCCAGCAACCGGCCCAGCCTTGGAGAGCAAGCCGGGGAGCTGTTTTTT - TRBV16 - TRBJ2-2
CASSSWTGNSYEQYF TGCGCCAGCAGTTCCTGGACAGGCAACTCCTACGAGCAGTACTTC - TRBV5-1 TRBD1 TRBJ2-7
CASSLGLLAGSEQYF TGTGCCAGCAGCTTAGGGCTCCTAGCGGGAAGCGAGCAGTACTTC - TRBV7-2 TRBD2 TRBJ2-7
CASSQGDAVRETQYF TGCGCCAGCAGCCAAGGGGACGCCGTCCGGGAGACCCAGTACTTC few TRBV4-1 - TRBJ2-5
CASSWTTGSSDTQYF TGTGCCAGCAGTTGGACAACCGGGTCCTCAGATACGCAGTATTTT - TRBV3-1 - TRBJ2-3
CSARKGADNTEAFF TGCAGTGCGAGGAAGGGGGCAGACAACACTGAAGCTTTCTTT few TRBV20-1 TRBD1 TRBJ1-1
CASSLEGLTDTQYF TGTGCCAGCAGTTTAGAGGGATTAACCGATACGCAGTATTTT few TRBV12-3/TRBV12-4 - TRBJ2-3
CSARSSADSPLHF TGCAGTGCTAGAAGCTCAGCCGATTCACCCCTCCACTTT few TRBV20-1 - TRBJ1-6
CASGSSPAADTQYF TGTGCCAGCGGATCCTCCCCGGCCGCAGATACGCAGTATTTT - TRBV5-5 - TRBJ2-3